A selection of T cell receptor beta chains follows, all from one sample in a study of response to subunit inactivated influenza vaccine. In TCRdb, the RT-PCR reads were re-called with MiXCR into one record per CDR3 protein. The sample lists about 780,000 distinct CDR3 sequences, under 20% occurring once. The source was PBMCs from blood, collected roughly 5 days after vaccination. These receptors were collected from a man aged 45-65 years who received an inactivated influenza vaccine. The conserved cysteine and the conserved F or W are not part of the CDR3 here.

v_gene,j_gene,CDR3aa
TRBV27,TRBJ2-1,ASSLLPWTGNANEQF
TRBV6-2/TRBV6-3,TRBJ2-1,ASSYVRGAYSYNEQF
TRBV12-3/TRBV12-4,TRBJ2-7,ASRAVGNSYEQY
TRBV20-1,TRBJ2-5,SASRSGALYQETQY
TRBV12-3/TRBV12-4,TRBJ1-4,ASSPRARMDEKLF
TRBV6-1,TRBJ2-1,ASRTGIGNYNEQF
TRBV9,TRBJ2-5,ASSKGTAVQETQY
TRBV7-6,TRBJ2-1,ASSPLPGQGYNEQF
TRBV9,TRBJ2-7,ASSVGGLAGGEQY
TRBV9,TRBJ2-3,ASSPESGAATDTQY
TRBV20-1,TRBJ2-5,SARSEAGGQETQY
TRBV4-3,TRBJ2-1,ASSQGPSGGSEQF
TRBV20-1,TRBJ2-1,SASWGGLNEQF
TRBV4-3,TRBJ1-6,ASSQGHSYNSPLH
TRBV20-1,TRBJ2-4,SATGTGGGKNIQY
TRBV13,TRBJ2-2,ASSRSPGLAGYTGELF
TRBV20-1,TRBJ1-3,SARDMGPGNTIY
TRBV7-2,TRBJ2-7,ASSLDGGAYEQY
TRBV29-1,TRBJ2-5,SVQGGEETQY
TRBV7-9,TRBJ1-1,ASSLDTLSAF
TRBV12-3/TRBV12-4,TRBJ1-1,ASSLLRGQIEAF
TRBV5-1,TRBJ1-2,ASSWDPGRTGEGVNYGYT
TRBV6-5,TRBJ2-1,ASSYGTAYNEQF
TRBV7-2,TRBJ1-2,ASSLAAGLDGYT
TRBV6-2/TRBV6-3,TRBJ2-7,ASSDGLAGARYEQY
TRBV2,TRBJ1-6,ASSGDGTRSSYNSPLH
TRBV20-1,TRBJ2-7,SARDDTGTTYEQY
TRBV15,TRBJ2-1,ATSRDRDYNEQF
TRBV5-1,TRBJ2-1,ASSPGLAGVSSYNEQF
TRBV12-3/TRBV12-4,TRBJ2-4,ASSIRQGAKNIQY
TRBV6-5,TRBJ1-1,ASKGSTEAF
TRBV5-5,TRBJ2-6,ASSTTDSGANVLT
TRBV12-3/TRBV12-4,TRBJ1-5,ASSLGTGGYQPQH
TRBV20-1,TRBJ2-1,SALTGTSVYNEQF
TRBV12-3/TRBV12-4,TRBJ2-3,ASSSGTLYTQY
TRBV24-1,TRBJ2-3,ATSDLQGPYTSTDTQY
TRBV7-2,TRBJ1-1,ASSLAAVLEKGSEAF
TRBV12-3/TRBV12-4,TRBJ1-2,ASSSGGAYGYT
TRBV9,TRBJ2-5,ASSVGVLETQY
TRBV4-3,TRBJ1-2,ASSQDHGGFTNYGYT
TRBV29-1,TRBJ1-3,SVAGFPGNTIY
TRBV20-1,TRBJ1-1,SASRLGTDRLLNTEAF
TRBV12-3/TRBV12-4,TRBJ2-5,ASSVHRGGETQY
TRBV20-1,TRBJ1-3,SALGLAGNTIY
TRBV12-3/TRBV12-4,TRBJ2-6,ASSFRGAGANVLT
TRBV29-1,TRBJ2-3,SVDRRDVTDTQY
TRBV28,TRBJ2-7,ASSRNWVEEQY
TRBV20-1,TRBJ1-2,SAGYQDRTFYGYT
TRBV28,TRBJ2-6,ASRTQQLGANVLT
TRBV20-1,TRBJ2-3,SAISPSGRTDTQY
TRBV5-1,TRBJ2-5,ASSFKGRAETQY
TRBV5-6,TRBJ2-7,ASSLRTSGGYEQY